The present TCR beta chain was sequenced within a study of T-cell reconstitution after alpha-beta-depleted transplantation in children (dated by TCRdb to 2016 to 2017). Turning to the overall study: The study quantitatively tracked T-cell immune reconstitution after TCRalphabeta/CD19-depleted allogeneic hematopoietic cell transplantation in children using TCR repertoire profiling.

This clonotype has more than one count but fewer than ten. Its antigen is still unknown. No quality values exist for individual bases; no much larger clone is one base distant. Library preparation employed PCR. Sequenced on an Illumina HiSeq 2500. Molecular barcoding was employed in the preparation of TCR libraries, with unique molecular identifiers being used to normalize TCRbeta repertoire quantification. TCRdb trimmed the raw reads at Q25, called clones with MiXCR and kept productive beta chains. For every CDR3 protein sequence, its rows merge into one entry that carries the most common genes and DNA. The sample profile shows about 360,000 distinct CDR3 sequences; roughly 14% of them were found once. Clones ranked in the top ten supply about 3.9% of the sample. Sequenced material: PBMCs, taken from the stem cell graft. This TCR derives from a human donor who donated a stem cell graft to a child with Fanconi anemia.

The CDR3 here reads CASSPVRAANTGELFF. The DNA sequence reads TGTGCCAGCAGCCCCGTTAGGGCAGCGAACACCGGGGAGCTGTTTTTT. The sequence links TRBV5-4 to TRBJ2-2; confidence is insufficient to name the D gene. V is reduced by 4 bases and J by 0 bases, leaving a spacing of 13 bases between them. CDR1 and CDR2 are drawn from the germline V gene (reference sequence): SGHNT, YYREEE. Inclusive of the bounding cysteine and phenylalanine, the CDR3 is 16 residues long. The only DNA kept is the CDR3, 48 bases in frame from the first base. The full variable domain, completed from the reference TRBV5-4 and TRBJ2-2 proteins outside the CDR3, reads ETGVTQSPTHLIKTRGQQVTLRCSSQSGHNTVSWYQQALGQGPQFIFQYYREEENGRGNFPPRFSGLQFPNYSSELNVNALELDDSALYLCASSPVRAANTGELFFGEGSRLTVL.